The clone carrying this T cell receptor beta chain was seen a few times. CD4+ naive, central memory, regulatory and stem cell-like memory subsets were isolated by sorting on CD45RO/CCR7/CD25/CD127/CD95/CD27. The data were taken from a study of beta chain features in type 1 diabetes. As for the study in general: Patients and healthy donors were similar in age, gender and cell yields.

This CDR3 is 15 amino acids long. Germline V gives CDR1 ENHRY, CDR2 SYGVKD. The germline V and J ends were trimmed by 3 bases and 0 bases, with 8 bases remaining between them. Investigators reverse transcribed all isolated RNA, so they sequenced expressed TCRB transcripts. Method: immunoSEQ multiplex PCR; TCRdb's copy keeps in-frame clones and lacks some. The sample lists about half a million clones; approximately 28% were seen once. V gene TRBV10-3 combines with J gene TRBJ2-2, with D perhaps TRBD1 (5 bases). Sequenced material: naive CD4+ T cells from blood. The sequence was obtained from a man between 18 and 29 years old in good health. This CDR3 reads CAISDDSANTGELFF. The CDR3 region has the DNA TGTGCCATCAGTGACGACAGTGCGAACACCGGGGAGCTGTTTTTT.